Sequencing of this TCR beta chain was carried out in a study of cytomegalovirus exposure and HLA in healthy donors. The study's findings and limits: Immune exposure data for these donors was limited to CMV serostatus.

On this clone: Its antigen is undetermined. This sample also contains other DNA sequences that code for the same CDR3.

CDR3 length equals 13 residues. Trimming removed 3 bases from V and 4 bases from J; junction bases left unmatched: 1. CDR1 and CDR2 (germline): MRHNA, SNTAGT. 13 Jbeta primers and 60 Vbeta primers were used for the PCR. Repertoires were generated with immunoSEQ multiplex PCR, while TCRdb's copy carries only in-frame clones and drops some. This table holds more than 65,000 clones, 74% found once. The V and J genes are TRBV6-4 and TRBJ1-1, with 8 bases that match TRBD1. Sample: PBMCs. This TCR derives from a woman aged 60 to 75 in good health and CMV-seropositive. The CDR3 DNA is TGTGCCAGCAGTGAACAGGGGGGCACTGAAGCTTTCTTT. It is translated as CASSEQGGTEAFF.